The sequence of this T cell receptor beta chain was determined in a study of beta chain features in type 1 diabetes (dated by TCRdb to the late 2010s). About the study as a whole: Mean age, gender distribution, total cell number and subset yield were not different between patients and healthy donors. Across all samples, roughly 110,000,000 sorted cells were examined, and cell number per subset correlated strongly with RNA yield. In the study, recently diagnosed type 1 diabetes patients and matched healthy donors were compared on the TCRB repertoires of their sorted circulating CD4+ T cell subsets. Regulatory and stem cell-like memory subsets were obtained from only 8 patients and about 8 healthy donors, while naive and central memory subsets were obtained from all 30 or so donors.

Each donor gave one peripheral blood draw, averaging roughly 120 mL, which was collected into heparinised tubes. A BD FACSAria II was used to sort naive, central memory, regulatory and stem cell-like memory CD4+ T cells with a panel that included CD45RO, CCR7, CD25, CD127, CD95 and CD27. A purity above 95% was achieved for all sorted populations. Right away, PBMCs were isolated by Lymphoprep density gradient centrifugation and were stained directly, with no culture step. Samples were stained and sorted in pairs, with one healthy donor and one patient per experiment, so that batch effects were minimized. The germline V gene sets CDR1 to LGHNA and CDR2 to YSLEER. V is cut by 1 base and J by 3 bases, and the space between the germline ends is 10 bases. Including cysteine and phenylalanine, the CDR3 has 14 amino acids. Just CDR3 DNA is preserved here, 42 bases in frame from base 1. General findings and caveats noted by the study authors: Patients with type 1 diabetes made fewer insertions and deleted more nucleotides at VDJ recombination sites, implying thymic rearrangement abnormalities. Naive, central memory and regulatory TCRB repertoires appeared to be more similar among patients than among healthy donors. Sequencing cDNA rather than genomic DNA could over-represent highly expressing activated cells, although activation and CD3 levels did not differ between groups. Because small numbers of individuals were included in the HLA sub-analyses, any influence of HLA type on TCRB rearrangement was left unresolved. Type 1 diabetes patients showed a moderate but significant shortening of TCRB CDR3 length in all four CD4+ subsets. Shorter templates might have been favored by PCR, but patient and control samples were amplified and corrected together, so both groups would have been affected equally by any skew.

The entire isolated RNA was reverse transcribed using the High Capacity cDNA Reverse Transcription Kit, and thus expressed TCRB transcripts were sequenced. Deep immunoSEQ sequencing was applied to naive, central memory and regulatory T cell samples, giving an average of about 3.4 million total reads per sample. Sorted cells were lysed in RLT buffer, and RNA was extracted using DNase-treated RNeasy Micro or Mini kits according to cell number. Each cell subset was processed on its own to prevent cross-contamination, while patient and healthy donor samples were processed together. TCRB sequences were amplified from cDNA with the immunoSEQ multiplex PCR, producing 87-bp fragments spanning the CDR3 region. Amplicons were sequenced on the Illumina HiSeq platform. On the authors' methods: PCR bias was corrected computationally using synthetic template baselines, and reads within Hamming distance 2 were collapsed, with unmergeable singletons discarded. Reads were aligned against IMGT so that V, D and J genes, CDR3 length and insertions or deletions at six rearrangement sites could be assigned. Within each subset, clonotype counts were normalized to sorted cell number, and only after that were true diversity and Gini coefficients computed with the tcR R package. The overlap coefficient, calculated on TCRB nucleotide sequences, was used to quantify repertoire sharing. Out-of-frame TCRB sequences from naive cells were analyzed to stand in for the pre-selection repertoire. TCRdb took this table from immuneACCESS and kept in-frame rearrangements with V and J called. Such tables lack part of the clones; where checked against another copy, unresolved V genes explain under half of the gap, and the rest is unexplained. The DNA gave D and trimming, while V, J and clone size come from that table. The sample records 150,000 or so clones, more than 60% of which are singletons. Under 0.1% of the sample lies in the top ten.

Comments on this clone: The antigen this receptor binds is unknown. Base qualities are not recorded, but no much larger clone differs from it by a single base.

What was sequenced was naive CD4+ T cells from blood. What this sample's cell subset or site label stands for: true naive CD4+ T cells. The chain is made from TRBV4-3 and TRBJ2-7; the D segment could be TRBD1, given 6 matching bases. The TCR was taken from a young man with type 1 diabetes. The CDR3 corresponds to CASSQAIGGYEQYF. The bases are TGCGCCAGCAGCCAAGCGATAGGGGGCTACGAGCAGTACTTC.